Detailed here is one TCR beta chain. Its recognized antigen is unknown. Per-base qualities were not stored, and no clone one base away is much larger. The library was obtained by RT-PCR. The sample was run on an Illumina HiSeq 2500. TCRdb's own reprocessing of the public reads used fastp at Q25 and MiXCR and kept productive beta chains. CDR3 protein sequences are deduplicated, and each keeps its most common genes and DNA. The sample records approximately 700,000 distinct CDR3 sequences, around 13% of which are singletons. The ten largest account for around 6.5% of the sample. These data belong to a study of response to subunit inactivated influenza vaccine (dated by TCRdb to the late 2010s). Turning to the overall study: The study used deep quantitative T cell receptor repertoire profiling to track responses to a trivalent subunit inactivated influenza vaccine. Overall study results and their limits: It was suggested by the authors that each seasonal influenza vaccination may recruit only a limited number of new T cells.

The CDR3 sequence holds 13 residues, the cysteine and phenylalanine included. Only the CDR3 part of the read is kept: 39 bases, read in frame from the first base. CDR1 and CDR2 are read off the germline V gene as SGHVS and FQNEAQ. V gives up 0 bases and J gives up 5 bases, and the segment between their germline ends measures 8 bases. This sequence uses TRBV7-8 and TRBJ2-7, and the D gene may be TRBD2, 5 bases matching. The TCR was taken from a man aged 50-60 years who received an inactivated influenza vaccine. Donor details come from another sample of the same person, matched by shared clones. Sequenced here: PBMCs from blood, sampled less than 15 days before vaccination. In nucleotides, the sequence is TGTGCCAGCAGCTTAGCGATCGGGGACGAGCAGTACTTC. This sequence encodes CASSLAIGDEQYF.